In its sample, the clone carrying this T cell receptor (beta chain) was seen a few times. This sample was taken from a study of blood T cells in healthy people across ages. The ends were cut back, 6 bases at V and 4 bases at J, with 25 bases in the middle. This CDR3 comprises 16 residues. Per the germline V gene, CDR1 is SQVTM and CDR2 is ANQGSEA. PCR was performed a second time for about 7 to 12 cycles using a sample-barcoded 5' primer and a J-beta primer mix. Each CDR3 protein is one row after TCRdb ran MiXCR on the 5' RACE reads. This sample has over 1,200,000 distinct CDR3 sequences, with around 59% found just once.

The sequencing sample was made of blood. The sequence was collected from a man younger than 35 in good health. The chain links TRBV29-1 to TRBJ2-7; D perhaps matches TRBD2 (7 bases). CDR3: CSVQTHGGTSRYEQYF. CDR3 nucleotide sequence: TGCAGCGTCCAAACGCACGGGGGGACAAGCAGATACGAGCAGTACTTC.